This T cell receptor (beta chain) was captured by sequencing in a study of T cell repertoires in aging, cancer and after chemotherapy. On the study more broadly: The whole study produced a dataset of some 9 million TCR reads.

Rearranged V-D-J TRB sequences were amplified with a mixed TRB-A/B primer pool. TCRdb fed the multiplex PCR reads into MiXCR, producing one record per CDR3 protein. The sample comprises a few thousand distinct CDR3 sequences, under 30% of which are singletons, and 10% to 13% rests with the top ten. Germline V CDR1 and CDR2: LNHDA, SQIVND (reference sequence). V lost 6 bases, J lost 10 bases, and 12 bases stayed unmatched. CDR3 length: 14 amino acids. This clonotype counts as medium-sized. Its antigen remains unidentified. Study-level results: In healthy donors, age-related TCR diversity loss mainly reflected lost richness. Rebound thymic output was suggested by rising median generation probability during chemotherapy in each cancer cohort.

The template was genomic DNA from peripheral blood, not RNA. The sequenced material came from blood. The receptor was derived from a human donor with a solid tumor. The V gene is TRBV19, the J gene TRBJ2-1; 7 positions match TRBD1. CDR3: CASSRGQRIEEQFF. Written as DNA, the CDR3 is TGTGCCAGTAGCCGGGGACAGAGGATCGAGGAGCAGTTCTTC.